The clone carrying this T cell receptor beta chain is a singleton in its sample. The sample comes from a study of T cell changes during pregnancy in multiple sclerosis. The data were produced by immunoSEQ multiplex PCR, yet TCRdb's version contains in-frame clones alone and is incomplete. The repertoire consists of approximately 71,000 clones, with roughly 92% occurring once and the leading ten covering approximately 2%. The CDR3 runs to 13 residues. V was cut by 6 bases and J by 5 bases, with 14 bases left in between. CDR1 is SNHLY and CDR2 is FYNNEI in the germline V gene. This chain links TRBV2 with TRBJ2-7; D remains ambiguous. The material was peripheral blood, obtained in the second trimester of pregnancy. The origin of this receptor is a female donor with multiple sclerosis, enrolled in a pregnancy study. For the CDR3, the DNA is TGTGCCAGCAGGAATGACGGGTCCCACGAGCAGTACTTC. Translated: CASRNDGSHEQYF.